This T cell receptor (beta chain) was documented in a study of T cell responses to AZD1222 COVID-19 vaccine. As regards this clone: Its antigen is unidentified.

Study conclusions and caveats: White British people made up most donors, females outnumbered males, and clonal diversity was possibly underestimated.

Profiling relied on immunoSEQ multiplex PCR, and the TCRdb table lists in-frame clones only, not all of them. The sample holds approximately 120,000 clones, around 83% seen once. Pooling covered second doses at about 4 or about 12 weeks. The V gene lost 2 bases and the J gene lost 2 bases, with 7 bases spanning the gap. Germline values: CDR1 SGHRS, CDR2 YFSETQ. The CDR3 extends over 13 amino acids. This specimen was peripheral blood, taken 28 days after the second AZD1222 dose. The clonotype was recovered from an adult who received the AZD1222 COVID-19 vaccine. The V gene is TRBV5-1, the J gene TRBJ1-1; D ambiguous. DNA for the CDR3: TGCGCCAGCAGCTTAAATCCCAACACTGAAGCTTTCTTT. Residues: CASSLNPNTEAFF.